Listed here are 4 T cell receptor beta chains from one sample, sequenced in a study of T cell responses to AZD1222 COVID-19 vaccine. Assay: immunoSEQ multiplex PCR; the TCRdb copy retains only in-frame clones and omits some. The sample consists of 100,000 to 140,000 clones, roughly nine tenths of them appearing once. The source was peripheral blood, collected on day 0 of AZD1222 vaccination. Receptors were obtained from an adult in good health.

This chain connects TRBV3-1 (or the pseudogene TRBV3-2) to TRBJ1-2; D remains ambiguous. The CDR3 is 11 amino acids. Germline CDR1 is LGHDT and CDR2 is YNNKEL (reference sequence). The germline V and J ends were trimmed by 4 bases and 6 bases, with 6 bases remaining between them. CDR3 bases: TGTGCCAGCAGCCTCCAAAATGGCTACACCTTC. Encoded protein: CASSLQNGYTF.

In DNA, the CDR3 is TGTGCCAGCAGCCCCTCGGTGAACACTGAAGCTTTCTTT. Translated, it gives CASSPSVNTEAFF. The rearrangement links TRBV14 to TRBJ1-1, with no clear D. Trimming left V 4 bases short and J 0 bases short, with 6 bases between. CDR3 size: 13 residues. Germline V gene sequence: CDR1 SGHDN, CDR2 FVKESK.

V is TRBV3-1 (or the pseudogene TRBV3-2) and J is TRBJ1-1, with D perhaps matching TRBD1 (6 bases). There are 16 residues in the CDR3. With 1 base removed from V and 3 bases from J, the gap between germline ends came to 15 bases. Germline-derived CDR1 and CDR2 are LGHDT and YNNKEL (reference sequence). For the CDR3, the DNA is TGTGCCAGCAGCCAAGGGTGGGGCAGGGGAGACACTGAAGCTTTCTTT. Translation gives CASSQGWGRGDTEAFF.

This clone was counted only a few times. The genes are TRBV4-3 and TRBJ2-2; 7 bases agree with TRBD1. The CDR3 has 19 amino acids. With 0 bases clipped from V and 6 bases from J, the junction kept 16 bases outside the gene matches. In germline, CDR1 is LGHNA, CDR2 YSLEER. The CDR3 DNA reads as TGCGCCAGCAGCCAAGATCTCACGGGCAGGGGGACCTACTCCGGGGAGCTGTTTTTT. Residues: CASSQDLTGRGTYSGELFF.